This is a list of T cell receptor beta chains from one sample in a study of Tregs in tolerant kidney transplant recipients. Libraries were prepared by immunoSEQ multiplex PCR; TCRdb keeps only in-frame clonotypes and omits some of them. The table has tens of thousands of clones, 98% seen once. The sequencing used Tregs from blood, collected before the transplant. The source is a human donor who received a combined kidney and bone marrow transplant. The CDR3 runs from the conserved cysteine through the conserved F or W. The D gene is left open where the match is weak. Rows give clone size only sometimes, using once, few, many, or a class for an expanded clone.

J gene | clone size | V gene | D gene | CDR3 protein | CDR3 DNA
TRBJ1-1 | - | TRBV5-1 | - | CASSPGPRDTEAFF | TGCGCCAGCAGCCCTGGACCGAGGGACACTGAAGCTTTCTTT
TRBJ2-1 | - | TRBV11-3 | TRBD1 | CASSYHRVTGLFNEQFF | TGTGCCAGCAGCTACCACAGGGTGACAGGGCTTTTTAATGAGCAGTTCTTC
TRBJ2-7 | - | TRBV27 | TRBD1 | CASSSSGGKQYF | TGTGCCAGCAGTTCTTCAGGGGGAAAGCAGTACTTC
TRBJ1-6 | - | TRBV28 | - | CASSPAGVSPLHF | TGTGCCAGCAGTCCTGCCGGGGTCTCACCCCTCCACTTT
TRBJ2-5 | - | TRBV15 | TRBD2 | CATSRGLAEETQYF | TGTGCCACCAGCAGAGGACTAGCGGAAGAGACCCAGTACTTC
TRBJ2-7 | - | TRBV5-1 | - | CASSGESHEQYF | TGCGCCAGCAGCGGGGAGAGCCACGAGCAGTACTTC
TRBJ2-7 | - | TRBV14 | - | CASSQVAAGGRGYRPYEQYF | TGTGCCAGCAGCCAAGTGGCGGCGGGTGGCCGCGGTTACCGCCCCTACGAGCAGTACTTC
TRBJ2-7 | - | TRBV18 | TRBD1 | CASSPRLGQGAVGYEQYF | TGTGCCAGCTCACCACGGCTGGGACAGGGGGCTGTTGGATACGAGCAGTACTTC
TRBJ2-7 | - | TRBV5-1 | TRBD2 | CASSLPKIAGDVGEQYF | TGCGCCAGCAGCTTGCCCAAGATAGCGGGAGATGTAGGCGAGCAGTACTTC
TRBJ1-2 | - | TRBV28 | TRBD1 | CASSLWVVSGGIVFHGYTF | TGTGCCAGCAGTTTATGGGTGGTGTCAGGGGGGATTGTTTTCCATGGCTACACCTTC
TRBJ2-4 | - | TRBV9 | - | CASSVGGSPNIQYF | TGTGCCAGCAGCGTAGGGGGCAGCCCAAACATTCAGTACTTC
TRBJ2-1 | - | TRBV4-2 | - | CASSQLLGISYNEQFF | TGTGCCAGCAGCCAACTCCTCGGGATCTCCTACAATGAGCAGTTCTTC
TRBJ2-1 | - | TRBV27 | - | CASSPQGLRAHNEQFF | TGTGCCAGCAGTCCCCAAGGACTTCGCGCCCACAATGAGCAGTTCTTC
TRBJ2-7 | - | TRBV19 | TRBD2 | CASSRATSGSAYEQYF | TGTGCCAGTAGTAGGGCGACTAGCGGGAGTGCCTACGAGCAGTACTTC
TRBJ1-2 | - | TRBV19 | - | CASSTTRTDGYTF | TGTGCCAGTAGTACTACACGGACAGATGGCTACACCTTC
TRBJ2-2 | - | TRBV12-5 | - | CASGLVTGPNTGELFF | TGTGCTAGTGGTTTAGTCACAGGGCCCAACACCGGGGAGCTGTTTTTT
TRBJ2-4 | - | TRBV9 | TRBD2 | CASSAGSGMGNIQYF | TGTGCCAGCAGCGCCGGTAGCGGGATGGGAAACATTCAGTACTTC
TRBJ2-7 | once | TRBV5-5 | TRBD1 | CASSHRGQGYEQYF | TGTGCCAGCAGCCACAGGGGGCAGGGGTACGAGCAGTACTTC
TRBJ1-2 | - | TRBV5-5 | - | CASSLVGVDIPIHGYTF | TGTGCCAGCAGCTTGGTTGGGGTGGACATCCCTATCCATGGCTACACCTTC
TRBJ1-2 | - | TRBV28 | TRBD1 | CASTLNRGQGYTF | TGTGCCAGCACCCTTAACAGGGGCCAGGGCTACACCTTC
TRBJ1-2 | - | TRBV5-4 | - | CASSAPRSGGYTF | TGTGCCAGCAGCGCCCCACGGTCGGGGGGCTACACCTTC
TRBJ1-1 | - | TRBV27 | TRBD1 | CASSRTGLFSEAFF | TGTGCCAGCAGCCGGACAGGGCTATTCAGTGAAGCTTTCTTT
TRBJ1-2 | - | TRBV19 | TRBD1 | CASTRRAQDRVGYGYTF | TGTGCCAGTACAAGACGAGCTCAGGACAGGGTGGGGTATGGCTACACCTTC
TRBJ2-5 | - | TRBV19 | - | CASRAQETQYF | TGTGCCAGTAGAGCCCAAGAGACCCAGTACTTC
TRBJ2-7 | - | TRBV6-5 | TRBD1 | CASSYWTGAYEQYF | TGTGCCAGCAGTTACTGGACAGGGGCCTACGAGCAGTACTTC
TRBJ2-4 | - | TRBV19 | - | CASSIGRGGAKNIQYF | TGTGCCAGTAGTATAGGGAGAGGGGGTGCCAAAAACATTCAGTACTTC
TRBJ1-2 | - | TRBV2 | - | CASSDGARGNPRIYGYTF | TGTGCCAGCAGTGATGGGGCCAGGGGAAACCCTAGAATCTATGGCTACACCTTC
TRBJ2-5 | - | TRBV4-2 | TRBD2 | CASSQDPTSGKKTQYF | TGTGCCAGCAGCCAAGATCCCACTAGCGGGAAAAAGACCCAGTACTTC
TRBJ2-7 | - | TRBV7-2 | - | CASSWTLSSYEQYF | TGTGCCAGCAGTTGGACACTCAGCTCCTACGAGCAGTACTTC
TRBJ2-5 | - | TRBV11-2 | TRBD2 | CASSSYGTSGKETQYF | TGTGCCAGCAGCTCCTACGGGACTAGCGGCAAAGAGACCCAGTACTTC
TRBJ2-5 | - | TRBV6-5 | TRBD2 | CASRTSGGKTQYF | TGTGCCAGCAGGACTAGCGGGGGCAAGACCCAGTACTTC
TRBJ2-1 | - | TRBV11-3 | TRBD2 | CASSLNWGGSILNEQFF | TGTGCCAGCAGCTTAAATTGGGGCGGGAGTATATTGAATGAGCAGTTCTTC
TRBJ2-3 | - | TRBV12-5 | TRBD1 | CASGLVLTGTGDTQYF | TGTGCTAGTGGTTTGGTCCTTACGGGGACAGGGGATACGCAGTATTTT
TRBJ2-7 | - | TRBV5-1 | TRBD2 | CASSHGLAGSDEQYF | TGCGCCAGCAGCCACGGACTAGCGGGTTCCGACGAGCAGTACTTC
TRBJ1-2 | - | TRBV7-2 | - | CASSLRDGYGYTF | TGTGCCAGCAGCTTGCGGGATGGATATGGCTACACCTTC
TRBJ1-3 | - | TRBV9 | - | CASSNYRRLGGNTIYF | TGTGCCAGCAGCAACTACAGGCGGTTAGGTGGAAACACCATATATTTT
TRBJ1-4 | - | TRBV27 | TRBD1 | CASSLSWDRNEKLFF | TGTGCCAGCAGTTTATCGTGGGACAGAAATGAAAAACTGTTTTTT
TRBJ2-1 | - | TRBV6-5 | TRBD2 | CASRGGAWNEQFF | TGTGCCAGCCGCGGGGGGGCTTGGAATGAGCAGTTCTTC
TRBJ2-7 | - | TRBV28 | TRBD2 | CASSLPRSGAALAFEQYF | TGTGCCAGCAGTTTACCCCGTAGCGGGGCTGCTCTGGCCTTCGAGCAGTACTTC
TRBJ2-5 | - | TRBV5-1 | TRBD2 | CASSLGRTSGGLQETQYF | TGCGCCAGCAGCTTGGGGAGGACTAGCGGGGGCCTCCAAGAGACCCAGTACTTC
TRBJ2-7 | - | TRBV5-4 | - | CASSLMTGSYEQYF | TGTGCCAGCAGCTTGATGACGGGGTCCTACGAGCAGTACTTC
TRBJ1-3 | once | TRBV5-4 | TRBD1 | CASSLDLGTGGGGNTIYF | TGTGCCAGCAGCTTGGATCTAGGGACAGGGGGAGGTGGAAACACCATATATTTT
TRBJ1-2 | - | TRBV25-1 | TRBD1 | CASSPGTGFGYTF | TGTGCCAGCAGTCCCGGGACAGGGTTTGGCTACACCTTC
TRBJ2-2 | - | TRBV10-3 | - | CATTTISGTGELFF | TGTGCCACCACTACAATTTCGGGGACCGGGGAGCTGTTTTTT
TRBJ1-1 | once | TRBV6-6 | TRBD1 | CASSYSTGEAFF | TGTGCCAGCAGTTACTCGACAGGGGAAGCTTTCTTT
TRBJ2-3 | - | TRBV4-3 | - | CASSQDGGIDTQYF | TGCGCCAGCAGCCAAGATGGCGGGATCGATACGCAGTATTTT
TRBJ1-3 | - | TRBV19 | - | CASSSLYRATGNTIYF | TGTGCCAGTAGTAGTCTTTACAGGGCAACTGGAAACACCATATATTTT
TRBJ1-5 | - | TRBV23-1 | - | CARSMLGAVSNQPQHF | TGCGCCAGGTCGATGTTGGGGGCAGTTAGCAATCAGCCCCAGCATTTT
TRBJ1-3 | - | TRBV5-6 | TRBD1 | CASSYPGQGNTIYF | TGTGCCAGCAGCTACCCGGGACAGGGAAACACCATATATTTT